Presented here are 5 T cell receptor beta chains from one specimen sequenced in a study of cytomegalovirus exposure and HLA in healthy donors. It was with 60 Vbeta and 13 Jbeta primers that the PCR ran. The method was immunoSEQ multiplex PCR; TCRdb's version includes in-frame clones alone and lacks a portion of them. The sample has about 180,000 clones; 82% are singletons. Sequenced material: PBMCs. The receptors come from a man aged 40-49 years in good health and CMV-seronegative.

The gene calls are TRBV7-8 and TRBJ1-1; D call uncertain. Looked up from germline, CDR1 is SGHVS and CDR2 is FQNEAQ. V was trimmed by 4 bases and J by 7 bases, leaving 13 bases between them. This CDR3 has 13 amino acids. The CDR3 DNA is TGTGCCAGCAGCTCCTATCCCGGGAGTGAAGCTTTCTTT. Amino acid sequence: CASSSYPGSEAFF.

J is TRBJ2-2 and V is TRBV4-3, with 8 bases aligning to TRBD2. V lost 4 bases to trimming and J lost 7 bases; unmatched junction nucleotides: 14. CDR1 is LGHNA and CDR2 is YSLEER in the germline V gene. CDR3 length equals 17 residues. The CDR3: CASSLLALREGHGELFF. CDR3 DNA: TGCGCCAGCAGCCTGTTGGCTCTCCGGGAGGGCCACGGGGAGCTGTTTTTT.

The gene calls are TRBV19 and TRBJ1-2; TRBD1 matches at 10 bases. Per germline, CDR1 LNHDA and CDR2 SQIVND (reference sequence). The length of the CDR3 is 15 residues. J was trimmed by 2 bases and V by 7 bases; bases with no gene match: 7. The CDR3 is CASTPGDRGNYGYTF. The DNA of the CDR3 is TGTGCCAGTACCCCCGGGGACAGGGGAAACTATGGCTACACCTTC. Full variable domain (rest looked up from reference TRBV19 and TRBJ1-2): DGGITQSPKYLFRKEGQNVTLSCEQNLNHDAMYWYRQDPGQGLRLIYYSQIVNDFQKGDIAEGYSVSREKKESFPLTVTSAQKNPTAFYLCASTPGDRGNYGYTFGSGTRLTVV.

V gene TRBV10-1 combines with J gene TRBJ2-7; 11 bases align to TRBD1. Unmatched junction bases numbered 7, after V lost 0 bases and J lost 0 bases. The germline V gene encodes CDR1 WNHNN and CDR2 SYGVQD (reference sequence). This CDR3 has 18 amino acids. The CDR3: CASSESKNGTGGSYEQYF. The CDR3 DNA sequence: TGCGCCAGCAGTGAGTCGAAGAATGGGACAGGGGGCTCCTACGAGCAGTACTTC.

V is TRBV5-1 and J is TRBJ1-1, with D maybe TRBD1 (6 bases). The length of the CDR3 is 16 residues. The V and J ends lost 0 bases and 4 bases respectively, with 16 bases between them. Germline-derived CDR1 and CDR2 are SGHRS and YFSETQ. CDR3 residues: CASSLALGGEGTEAFF. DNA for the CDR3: TGCGCCAGCAGCTTGGCCCTTGGGGGCGAAGGCACTGAAGCTTTCTTT.